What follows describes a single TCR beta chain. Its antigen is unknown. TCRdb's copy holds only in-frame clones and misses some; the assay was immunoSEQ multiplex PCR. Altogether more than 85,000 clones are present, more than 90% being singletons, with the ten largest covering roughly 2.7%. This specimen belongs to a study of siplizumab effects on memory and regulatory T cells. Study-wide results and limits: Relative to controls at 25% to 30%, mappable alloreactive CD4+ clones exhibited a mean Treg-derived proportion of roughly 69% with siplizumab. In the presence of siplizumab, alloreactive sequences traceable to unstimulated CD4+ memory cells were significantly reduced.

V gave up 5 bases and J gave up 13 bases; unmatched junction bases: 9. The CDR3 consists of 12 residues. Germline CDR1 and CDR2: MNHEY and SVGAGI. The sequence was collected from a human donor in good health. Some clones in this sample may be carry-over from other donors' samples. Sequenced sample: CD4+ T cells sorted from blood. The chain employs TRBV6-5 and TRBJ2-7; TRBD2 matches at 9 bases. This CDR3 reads CASSETGTSFYF. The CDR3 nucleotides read TGTGCCAGCAGTGAAACCGGGACTAGCTTTTACTTC.